The present T cell receptor beta chain was sequenced within a study of T cells in localized non-small cell lung cancer. The CDR3 is made up of 12 amino acids. Germline V gene sequence: CDR1 KGHSH, CDR2 LQKENI. V lost 4 bases to trimming and J lost 3 bases, with 6 bases between them. Some clones are missing from TCRdb's copy, which holds only in-frame ones; the method was immunoSEQ multiplex PCR. The sample comprises 30,000 to 35,000 clones, roughly 86% of which are singletons, and roughly 4% rests with the top ten. The rearrangement links TRBV18 to TRBJ1-1, with D perhaps matching TRBD1 (6 bases). The sequencing here drew on peripheral blood, taken before any cancer treatment. This clonotype was sampled from a woman aged 35-75 years with stage I lung adenocarcinoma. The CDR3 DNA follows: TGTGCCAGCTCACGGGGGCACACTGAAGCTTTCTTT. Protein sequence: CASSRGHTEAFF. Full variable domain (outside the CDR3, taken from reference TRBV18 and TRBJ1-1): NAGVMQNPRHLVRRRGQEARLRCSPMKGHSHVYWYRQLPEEGLKFMVYLQKENIIDESGMPKERFSAEFPKEGPSILRIQQVVRGDSAAYFCASSRGHTEAFFGQGTRLTVV.